Below, 8 T cell receptor beta chains from the same sample are listed, as sequenced in a study of a mutant IDH1 vaccine in newly diagnosed glioma. These receptors' targets are unknown. Libraries were prepared by immunoSEQ multiplex PCR; TCRdb keeps only in-frame clonotypes and omits some of them. The sample records 30,000 to 40,000 clones, roughly three fifths being singletons. Time point in this sample: week 5, during vaccination. Each vaccine dose was 300 ug of mutant IDH1 20-mer peptide, with topical imiquimod. The sample here was PBMCs, taken from a glioma patient whose treatment included an IDH1 peptide vaccine. The receptor source for this set is a woman aged 18-29 years with glioma.

The chain carries TRBV10-3 and TRBJ2-1; D is unresolved. The V gene lost 10 bases and the J gene lost 7 bases, with 23 bases spanning the gap. This CDR3 is built from 15 residues. The V gene's germline CDR1 is ENHRY and CDR2 SYGVKD. CDR3 protein: CASENPGPRNNEQFF. DNA of the CDR3: TGTGCCAGCGAAAACCCCGGGCCCCGGAATAATGAGCAGTTCTTC.

The chain links TRBV9 to TRBJ1-1; D is uncertain. CDR1 SGDLS and CDR2 YYNGEE come from the germline V gene. CDR3 length equals 14 residues. The V end was cut by 0 bases, the J end by 1 base, with 7 bases between. Written as DNA, the CDR3 is TGTGCCAGCAGCGTAGGACCGGGGAACACTGAAGCTTTCTTT. Protein: CASSVGPGNTEAFF.

This chain connects TRBV27 to TRBJ1-1; D gene uncertain. This CDR3 has 13 amino acids. In germline, CDR1 is MNHEY, CDR2 SMNVEV (reference sequence). V lost 5 bases and J lost 1, with 8 bases in between. For the CDR3, the DNA is TGTGCCAGCAGTCCGGATCCGAACACTGAAGCTTTCTTT. Its protein is CASSPDPNTEAFF.

The chain uses TRBV30 and TRBJ2-3; D is possibly TRBD2 (5 bases). Per germline, CDR1 GTSNPN and CDR2 SVGIG (reference sequence). The CDR3 is 14 amino acids. V dropped 2 bases and J dropped 1 base, with 10 bases sitting between them. In DNA form, the CDR3 reads TGTGCCTGGAGTAGCGCCGGGGGCACAGATACGCAGTATTTT. It translates to CAWSSAGGTDTQYF.

This clone was recorded once. The gene calls are TRBV6-5 and TRBJ2-1; 11 bases match TRBD1. Germline CDR1 MNHEY, CDR2 SVGAGI. Trimming at V came to 6 bases and at J to 9 bases, leaving 4 bases not matched to a gene. CDR3 length equals 13 residues. The CDR3 bases are TGTGCCAGCAGCGGACAGGGGGCAAGTGAGCAGTTCTTC. This encodes CASSGQGASEQFF.

This clone came up a few times. The rearrangement links TRBV14 to TRBJ2-1; TRBD1 matches 7 bases. V was clipped by 3 bases and J by 7 bases; unmatched bases: 3. The CDR3 length is 13 residues. Per the germline V gene, CDR1 is SGHDN and CDR2 is FVKESK. CDR3 sequence: CASSQGQINEQFF. The CDR3 DNA is TGTGCCAGCAGCCAGGGACAGATTAATGAGCAGTTCTTC.

The chain joins TRBV30 to TRBJ1-1; 7 positions match TRBD1. There are 14 residues in the CDR3. V lost 3 bases and J lost 6; bases outside the gene matches: 10. The germline gives CDR1 GTSNPN, CDR2 SVGIG (reference sequence). The CDR3 sequence: CAWRPGPGTAEAFF. The DNA for the CDR3 is TGTGCCTGGAGGCCCGGGCCAGGGACAGCTGAAGCTTTCTTT.

This clone was seen a few times. The genes are TRBV6-5 and TRBJ2-7, with TRBD2 identical over 9 bases. V lost 5 bases and J lost 2; bases outside the gene matches: 4. The CDR3 is 14 amino acids. The germline gives CDR1 MNHEY, CDR2 SVGAGI. The CDR3 coding sequence is TGTGCCAGCAGTCCTCAGCGGGGGGCCTACGAGCAGTACTTC. Residues: CASSPQRGAYEQYF.